Following are 28 T cell receptor beta chains from one sample sequenced in a study of technical replicates of blood from a handful of donors. Produced via immunoSEQ multiplex PCR; TCRdb's table is partial and in-frame only. This sample carries 65,000 to 90,000 clones, 98% of them seen once, and the ten largest clones take over 0.2%. The material sequenced was T cells isolated from PBMCs. Receptors originate from a human donor in good health.

The chain has TRBV5-1 and TRBJ2-7; D possibly corresponds to TRBD2 (6 bases). The CDR3 contains 15 residues. V was cut by 0 bases and J by 3 bases, with 13 bases left in between. Germline-derived CDR1 and CDR2 are SGHRS and YFSETQ. The CDR3 sequence: CASSLVGGSDYEQYF. The CDR3 region has the DNA TGCGCCAGCAGCTTGGTGGGGGGATCCGACTACGAGCAGTACTTC.

Here the CDR3 reads CASSVGGPSGYTF. The CDR3 DNA reads TGTGCCAGCAGCGTGGGGGGGCCTTCGGGCTACACCTTC. The chain has TRBV9 and TRBJ1-2; a weak D match, TRBD1 (6 bases). V was pared by 2 bases and J by 8 bases, with 13 bases between. This CDR3 has 13 residues. In germline, CDR1 is SGDLS, CDR2 YYNGEE.

The rearrangement links TRBV10-3 to TRBJ2-1, with D possibly being TRBD2 (6 bases). CDR1 and CDR2 from the germline V gene are ENHRY and SYGVKD. The CDR3 covers 12 residues. Deletions cut 3 bases from V and 6 bases from J, with 6 bases between. CDR3 nucleotide sequence: TGTGCCATCAGTGACGGGGGCAATGAGCAGTTCTTC. Protein sequence: CAISDGGNEQFF.

This clone was seen once. The chain combines TRBV15 with TRBJ2-7, with unresolved D. V was pared by 1 base and J by 6 bases, with 10 bases between. Germline-derived CDR1 and CDR2 are LNHNV and YYDKDF (reference sequence). The CDR3 runs to 13 residues. CDR3 residues: CATSRVLRFEQYF. The CDR3 nucleotides read TGTGCCACCAGCAGAGTCCTCAGGTTCGAGCAGTACTTC.

The gene calls are TRBV28 and TRBJ2-3; the D gene is possibly TRBD2 (6 bases). V was pared by 5 bases and J by 3 bases, with 6 bases between. The germline V gene has CDR1 MDHEN and CDR2 SYDVKM. The CDR3 loop spans 12 amino acids. CDR3 sequence reads: CASSRETDTQYF. CDR3 coding DNA: TGTGCCAGCAGTCGGGAGACAGATACGCAGTATTTT.

The rearrangement joins TRBV7-3 to TRBJ2-5, with 9 bases lining up with TRBD2. Germline V lookup: CDR1 SGHTA, CDR2 FQGTGA. After removal of 4 bases from V and 5 bases from J, the junction contained 8 bases not matched to a gene. This CDR3 is 15 amino acids long. The CDR3 reads CASSSSGTSFETQYF. In nucleotides, the CDR3 is TGTGCCAGCAGCTCCTCCGGGACTAGCTTTGAGACCCAGTACTTC.

The count of this clone is one. This rearrangement joins TRBV5-5 to TRBJ2-3; unclear D gene. Germline V gives CDR1 SGHKS, CDR2 YYEKEE (reference sequence). This CDR3 contains 13 residues. Trimming left V 4 bases short and J 6 bases short, with 12 bases between. CDR3: CASSSQYWDTQYF. The CDR3 region has the DNA TGTGCCAGCAGCAGCCAATACTGGGATACGCAGTATTTT.

This chain uses TRBV7-9 with TRBJ1-1, with D possibly being TRBD1 (5 bases). Trimming removed 1 base from V and 14 bases from J, with 8 bases in between. CDR1 SEHNR and CDR2 FQNEAQ come from the germline V gene (reference sequence). CDR3 length: 10 amino acids. The CDR3 DNA sequence: TGTGCCAGCAGCTTAGAGCGGGGGTTCTTT. Protein sequence: CASSLERGFF.

This clone was observed a single time. This sequence joins TRBV2 and TRBJ1-4, with no clear D. The germline CDR1 and CDR2 sequences are SNHLY and FYNNEI. This CDR3 region has 14 residues. V was clipped by 7 bases and J by 3 bases, with 12 bases between them. Here the CDR3 reads CASTPRLANEKLFF. CDR3 bases: TGTGCCAGCACCCCCCGGTTAGCTAATGAAAAACTGTTTTTT.

V is TRBV7-9 and J is TRBJ2-3; 7 bases map to TRBD1. CDR1 SEHNR and CDR2 FQNEAQ come from the germline V gene (reference sequence). J lost 5 bases, V lost 5 bases, and 13 bases had no gene match. The CDR3 length is 16 residues. CDR3 bases: TGTGCCAGCAGCCCGACAGGGTTCTGGTTAGAAGATACGCAGTATTTT. It yields the protein CASSPTGFWLEDTQYF. The complete variable domain, with remaining parts taken from reference TRBV7-9 and TRBJ2-3, reads DTGVSQNPRHKITKRGQNVTFRCDPISEHNRLYWYRQTLGQGPEFLTYFQNEAQLEKSRLLSDRFSAERPKGSFSTLEIQRTEQGDSAMYLCASSPTGFWLEDTQYFGPGTRLTVL.

The chain couples TRBV18 to TRBJ2-3; D unclear. The V gene's germline CDR1 is KGHSH and CDR2 LQKENI. Trimming removed 2 bases at V and 4 bases at J, with 4 bases between. The CDR3 totals 12 residues. In DNA, the CDR3 is TGTGCCAGCTCACCAACGGCAGATACGCAGTATTTT. It codes for CASSPTADTQYF.

This chain links TRBV11-1 with TRBJ2-7; 7 bases align to TRBD2. The germline V gene has CDR1 SGHAT and CDR2 FQDESV (reference sequence). Germline trimming cut 5 bases from V and 3 bases from J; bases unmatched to any gene: 4. The CDR3 contains 13 residues. The CDR3 DNA is TGTGCCAGCAGCCCCCGGGAGGACTACGAGCAGTACTTC. Its translation is CASSPREDYEQYF.

The chain joins TRBV7-2 to TRBJ2-7; D is unclear. The CDR3 has 16 amino acids. Germline assignment: CDR1 SGHTA and CDR2 FQGNSA. The V end lost 0 bases, the J end lost 3 bases, and 15 bases lay between the germline ends. CDR3 amino acids: CASSLAPTVIFYEQYF. The CDR3 DNA sequence: TGTGCCAGCAGCTTAGCGCCCACGGTCATATTCTACGAGCAGTACTTC.

CDR3 protein: CASSVLLAGVTNEQFF. The CDR3 DNA reads as TGTGCCAGTAGTGTCCTACTAGCGGGAGTGACAAATGAGCAGTTCTTC. The chain joins TRBV19 to TRBJ2-1; TRBD2 matches 11 bases. V dropped 5 bases and J dropped 7; count of bases not matched to a gene: 10. Germline-derived CDR1 and CDR2 are LNHDA and SQIVND (reference sequence). CDR3 length equals 16 residues.

The chain employs TRBV6-5 and TRBJ2-7; no reliable D call. Trimming stripped 10 bases from V and 1 base from J, with 8 bases between. CDR1 is MNHEY and CDR2 is SVGAGI in the germline V gene. This CDR3 is 11 amino acids long. The CDR3 loop is CATRSSYEQYF. The CDR3 nucleotides read TGTGCCACCAGGTCGTCCTACGAGCAGTACTTC.

This clone was observed a single time. The J gene is TRBJ2-3, the V gene TRBV2; D is uncertain. The CDR3 is made up of 14 amino acids. From germline, CDR1 is SNHLY and CDR2 FYNNEI. V shed 3 bases and J shed 0 bases, with 7 bases lying between them. CDR3 amino acids: CASSDPGSTDTQYF. The CDR3 nucleotides are TGTGCCAGCAGTGACCCCGGGAGCACAGATACGCAGTATTTT.

The chain joins TRBV27 to TRBJ2-2; 7 bases fit TRBD2. V was clipped by 3 bases and J by 4 bases; unmatched bases: 14. The germline V gene has CDR1 MNHEY and CDR2 SMNVEV (reference sequence). CDR3 length: 18 residues. CDR3 in DNA: TGTGCCAGCAGTTTGCGCCGTTTGGGGGACTACTTCACCGGGGAGCTGTTTTTT. The encoded protein is CASSLRRLGDYFTGELFF.

This clone was counted a single time. The chain carries TRBV18 and TRBJ1-1; no reliable D call. The CDR3 length is 11 residues. V dropped 2 bases and J dropped 7 bases, with 5 bases sitting between them. The V gene's germline CDR1 is KGHSH and CDR2 LQKENI. CDR3 in amino acids: CASSPGSEAFF. The CDR3 DNA reads as TGTGCCAGCTCACCAGGGAGTGAAGCTTTCTTT.

The chain carries TRBV5-1 and TRBJ2-7; 10 bases are a match to TRBD2. J lost 3 bases, V lost 4 bases, and 7 bases had no gene match. The CDR3 sequence is 15 residues long. Germline V gene sequence: CDR1 SGHRS, CDR2 YFSETQ. CDR3 bases: TGCGCCAGCAGCCCTAGCGGGAGTATTGGCTACGAGCAGTACTTC. Residues: CASSPSGSIGYEQYF.

The CDR3 DNA is TGTGCCAGCAGCTTAGGGGACACGTCCTCTGGAAACACCATATATTTT. It is translated as CASSLGDTSSGNTIYF. This chain joins TRBV7-2 and TRBJ1-3; tentatively, D is TRBD1 (6 bases). Germline CDR1 reads SGHTA; CDR2 reads FQGNSA. V dropped 1 base and J dropped 0 bases, with 10 bases sitting between them. The CDR3 spans 16 residues.

The genes are TRBV28 and TRBJ2-7; TRBD2 matches at 7 bases. The CDR3 spans 14 residues. Germline V lookup: CDR1 MDHEN, CDR2 SYDVKM. Unmatched junction bases numbered 13, after V lost 7 bases and J lost 7 bases. The CDR3 DNA is TGTGCCAGCACGGTGGGCGGGAGAAGGTGGGAGCAGTACTTC. It yields the protein CASTVGGRRWEQYF.

The chain carries TRBV6-5 and TRBJ2-7, with a weak D call TRBD2 (5 bases). The CDR3 consists of 14 residues. Trimming removed 3 bases from V and 4 bases from J, with 13 bases in between. Germline V gene data show CDR1 as MNHEY and CDR2 as SVGAGI. The CDR3 loop reads CASSYLRGTYEQYF. The CDR3 bases are TGTGCCAGCAGTTATCTACGGGGAACATACGAGCAGTACTTC.

J is TRBJ1-3 and V is TRBV11-3, with 8 bases identical to TRBD1. The CDR3 consists of 16 residues. CDR1 and CDR2 (germline): SGHNT, YENEEA. V shed 4 bases and J 4 bases; nucleotides not matched to a gene: 9. The CDR3 spells CASSSYWDRSGNTIYF. DNA of the CDR3: TGTGCCAGCAGCTCCTATTGGGACAGGTCAGGAAACACCATATATTTT.

The chain joins TRBV27 to TRBJ1-3, with TRBD1 identical over 8 bases. The CDR3 loop spans 12 amino acids. Per germline, CDR1 MNHEY and CDR2 SMNVEV (reference sequence). The V gene end was trimmed by 5 bases and the J gene end by 11 bases; junction bases not matched to a gene: 5. The CDR3 loop is CASSLGQGPIYF. DNA for the CDR3: TGTGCCAGCAGTCTAGGACAGGGTCCCATATATTTT.

The rearrangement joins TRBV10-2 to TRBJ2-5; the D is unclear. Between the trimmed V and J ends, which lost 3 bases and 6 bases, there was a span of 8 bases. Germline CDR1 WSHSY, CDR2 SAAADI. The CDR3 sequence is 12 residues long. CDR3 sequence reads: CASSDSIQTQYF. In nucleotides, the CDR3 is TGCGCCAGCAGTGATAGTATCCAGACCCAGTACTTC.

The V call is TRBV27, the J call TRBJ2-7; D remains unclear. The germline CDR1 and CDR2 sequences are MNHEY and SMNVEV (reference sequence). With 5 bases removed from V and 1 base from J, the gap between germline ends came to 6 bases. The CDR3 spans 12 residues. CDR3 loop: CASSPHSYEQYF. CDR3 nucleotide sequence: TGTGCCAGCAGTCCCCATTCCTACGAGCAGTACTTC.

The V and J genes are TRBV4-1 and TRBJ1-3; perhaps TRBD1 as D (5 bases). Trimming stripped 4 bases from V and 2 bases from J, with 18 bases between. This CDR3 comprises 17 residues. The germline gives CDR1 MGHRA, CDR2 YSYEKL. The CDR3, as DNA: TGCGCCAGCAGCCCCGACCAAGGGGTAACAACTGGAAACACCATATATTTT. Its translation is CASSPDQGVTTGNTIYF.

This rearrangement joins TRBV4-3 to TRBJ1-2, with D perhaps TRBD1 (5 bases). Germline CDR1 LGHNA, CDR2 YSLEER. CDR3 size: 14 residues. V was trimmed by 4 bases and J by 2 bases, leaving 11 bases between them. This CDR3 is CASSPGLGNYGYTF. The CDR3 region has the DNA TGCGCCAGCAGCCCGGGACTGGGAAACTATGGCTACACCTTC.